These 5 T cell receptor beta chains originate from one sample sequenced in a study of CDR3 diversity in severe acne. TCRdb ran MiXCR on the PCR reads and lists one entry per CDR3 protein. The repertoire includes over 85,000 distinct CDR3 sequences, about half of them detected once, and under 15% sits in the top ten. Source material: blood. Every receptor here comes from a male donor with acne.

The chain is built from TRBV7-9 and TRBJ2-2, with 13 bases that match TRBD2. The V gene end was trimmed by 6 bases and the J gene end by 6 bases; junction bases not matched to a gene: 7. The germline V gene has CDR1 SEHNR and CDR2 FQNEAQ (reference sequence). This CDR3 has 16 residues. The CDR3 reads CASREPGLAGPGELFF. CDR3 bases: TGTGCCAGCAGAGAACCGGGACTAGCGGGACCCGGGGAGCTGTTTTTT.

Note on this clonotype: One base away lies a much larger clone, so this may be a sequencing read error. The chain uses TRBV12-3 or TRBV12-4 and TRBJ1-1, with 9 bases matching TRBD1. The CDR3 has 16 residues. V was clipped by 3 bases and J by 3 bases; unmatched bases: 8. The CDR3 sequence: CASSFRTGAPDTEAFF. In DNA, the CDR3 is TGTGCCAGCAGTTTCCGGACAGGGGCACCGGACACTGAAGCTTTCTTT.

This clonotype was seen only a few times. A read error may explain this, as a much larger clone is one base away. The chain combines TRBV7-6 with TRBJ1-1; D gene uncertain. There are 15 residues in the CDR3. The V gene's germline CDR1 is SGHVS and CDR2 FNYEAQ. CDR3 nucleotides: TGTGCCAGCAGCCCTCGGCAAGGCATGAACGCTGAAGCTTTCTTT. As protein: CASSPRQGMNAEAFF.

The rearrangement links TRBV20-1 to TRBJ2-1, with D maybe TRBD2 (6 bases). V dropped 5 bases and J dropped 7 bases, with 21 bases sitting between them. The CDR3 runs to 15 residues. The germline V gene has CDR1 DFQATT and CDR2 SNEGSKA (reference sequence). Here the CDR3 reads CSALTGTAHQNEQFF. As DNA, the CDR3 is TGCAGTGCTCTAACCGGGACTGCGCATCAGAATGAGCAGTTCTTC.

In its sample, this clonotype was seen once. This may be a read error, as it is one base from a much larger clone. This chain joins TRBV20-1 and TRBJ2-1; the match to TRBD2 covers 7 bases. V shed 6 bases and J 15 bases; nucleotides not matched to a gene: 17. Germline V gene sequence: CDR1 DFQATT, CDR2 SNEGSKA (reference sequence). CDR3 size: 13 residues. CDR3 residues: CSASPRSGNLGFF. In nucleotides, the CDR3 is TGCAGTGCCAGCCCCCGCAGCGGGAATTTGGGGTTCTTC.